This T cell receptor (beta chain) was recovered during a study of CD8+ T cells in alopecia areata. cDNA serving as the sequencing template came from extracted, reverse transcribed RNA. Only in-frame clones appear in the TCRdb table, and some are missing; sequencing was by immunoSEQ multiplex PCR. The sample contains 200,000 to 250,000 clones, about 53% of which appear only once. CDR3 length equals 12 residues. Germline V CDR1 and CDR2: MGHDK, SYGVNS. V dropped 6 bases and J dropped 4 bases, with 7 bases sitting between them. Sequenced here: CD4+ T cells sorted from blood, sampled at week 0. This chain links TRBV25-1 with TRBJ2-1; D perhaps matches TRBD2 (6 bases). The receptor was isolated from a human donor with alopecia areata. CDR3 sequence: CASRGRYNEQFF. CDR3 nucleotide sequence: TGTGCCAGCAGGGGGAGGTACAATGAGCAGTTCTTC.